This T cell receptor beta chain stems from a study of blood T cell repertoires in COVID-19. Study background: COVID-19 samples collected from the United States, Italy and Spain covered acute and convalescent phases. From T cells, B-cell-depleted T cells, or PBMCs came the material, which was cDNA or gDNA.

Patients of the Seattle cohort, enrolled during active infection, were followed longitudinally. Authors' processing steps: Amplification from reference gene primers served as the basis for estimated nucleated cell counts. Libraries were prepared by immunoSEQ multiplex PCR; TCRdb keeps only in-frame clonotypes and omits some of them. Clone size and V and J calls were adopted from that table, with D and trimming inferred from the DNA. The sample includes approximately 70,000 clones, about 91% seen only once; the top ten take more than 5.5%. Sequenced input: peripheral blood. The source of this sequence is a man between 40 and 49 years old with COVID-19, enrolled during active disease.

The CDR3 nucleotides are TGTGCCAGCAGCCAAGCCCAGGGGGATCGCGAGCAGTACTTC. Translation gives CASSQAQGDREQYF. V usage is TRBV14 and J usage is TRBJ2-7; 7 nucleotides match TRBD1. Looked up from germline, CDR1 is SGHDN and CDR2 is FVKESK. V lost 1 base to trimming and J lost 6 bases; unmatched junction nucleotides: 6. The CDR3 is made up of 14 amino acids.